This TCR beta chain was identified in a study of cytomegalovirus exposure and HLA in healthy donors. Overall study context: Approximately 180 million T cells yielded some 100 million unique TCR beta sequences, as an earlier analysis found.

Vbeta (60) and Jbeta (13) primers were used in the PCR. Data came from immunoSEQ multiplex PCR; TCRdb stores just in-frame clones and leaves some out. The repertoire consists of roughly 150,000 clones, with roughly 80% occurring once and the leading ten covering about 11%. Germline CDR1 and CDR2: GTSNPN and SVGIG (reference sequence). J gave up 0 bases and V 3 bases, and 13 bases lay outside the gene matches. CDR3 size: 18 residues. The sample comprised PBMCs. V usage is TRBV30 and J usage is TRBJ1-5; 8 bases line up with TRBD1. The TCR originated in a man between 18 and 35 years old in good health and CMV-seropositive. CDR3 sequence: CAWRSDGTGVHSNQPQHF. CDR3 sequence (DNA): TGTGCCTGGAGATCCGACGGGACAGGTGTTCATAGCAATCAGCCCCAGCATTTT.